This TCR beta chain derives from a study of T cells in Graves' hyperthyroidism and ophthalmopathy. When ophthalmopathy did not progress within 18 months, Graves' hyperthyroidism was considered stable. Newly diagnosed patients aged 18 to 65 had hyperthyroidism of under 2 months' duration. RNA transcripts served as the template for amplifying TCR beta CDR3 regions. In the first-round RT-PCR of the TCR CDR3, the HTBI primer set was used. TCRdb re-called the multiplex PCR reads with MiXCR, one entry per CDR3 protein. The data hold about 690,000 distinct CDR3 sequences, with 17% observed a single time. This clonotype was detected ten times or more. Antigen specificity is unknown. V was shortened by 9 bases and J by 2 bases, with 15 bases between the two germline ends. The CDR3 runs 14 residues. In germline, CDR1 is SGHTA, CDR2 FQGNSA. Study-wide results and caveats: Blood held most thyroid clonotypes expanded above 0.001 frequency. Ophthalmopathy, which appeared later, was predicted by the model a median roughly 6.5 months before onset.

Sequencing was carried out using blood. The TCR originated in a man in his fifties with Graves' hyperthyroidism. The chain recombines TRBV7-2 with TRBJ2-3; D uncertain. The CDR3 here is CASGSLGFTDTQYF. As DNA, the CDR3 is TGTGCCAGTGGAAGTCTCGGCTTCACAGATACGCAGTATTTT.